This T cell receptor (beta chain) was retrieved from a study of cytotoxic CD8 clonotypes in ibrutinib-treated CLL. Overall study context: Response sampling took place at median approximately 11 months of treatment, range 6 to 36.

This clone was detected once. Antigen specificity is unknown. Researchers set a sequencing depth target of 1 in 200,000 to 1 in 1 million T cells. Sequencing was performed with immunoSEQ multiplex PCR; in TCRdb, only in-frame clones are kept and a portion is missing. The sample gives about 330,000 clones, 67% of which show up once; around 6.6% is in the top ten. Study-level findings and limits: At the start, clonality exceeded age-matched healthy donors and followed circulating CD8+ T-cell counts. Sampling of sustained-remission and progressing patients occurred at differing times.

Germline assignment: CDR1 LGHNA and CDR2 YSLEER. CDR3 length: 14 residues. Trimming removed 0 bases from V and 6 bases from J, with 11 bases in between. The sample in question was PBMCs, obtained after 36 months of ibrutinib treatment. The source is a human donor with chronic lymphocytic leukemia. V is TRBV4-3 and J is TRBJ1-1, with D uncertain. Here the CDR3 reads CASSQDSLGPEAFF. CDR3 nucleotide sequence: TGCGCCAGCAGCCAAGATAGCTTGGGCCCTGAAGCTTTCTTT.